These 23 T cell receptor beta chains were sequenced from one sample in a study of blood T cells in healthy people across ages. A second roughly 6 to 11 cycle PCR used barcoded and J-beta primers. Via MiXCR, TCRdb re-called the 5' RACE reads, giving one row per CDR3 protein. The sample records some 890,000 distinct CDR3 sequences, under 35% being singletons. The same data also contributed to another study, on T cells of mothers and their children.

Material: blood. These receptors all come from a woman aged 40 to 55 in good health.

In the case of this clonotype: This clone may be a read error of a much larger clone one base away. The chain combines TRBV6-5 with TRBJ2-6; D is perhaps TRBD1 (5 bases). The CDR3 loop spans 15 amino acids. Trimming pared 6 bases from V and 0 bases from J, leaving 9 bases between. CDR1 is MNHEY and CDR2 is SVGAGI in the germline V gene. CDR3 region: CASRDRSSGANVLTF. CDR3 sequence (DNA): TGTGCCAGCAGAGACAGAAGCTCTGGGGCCAACGTCCTGACTTTC.

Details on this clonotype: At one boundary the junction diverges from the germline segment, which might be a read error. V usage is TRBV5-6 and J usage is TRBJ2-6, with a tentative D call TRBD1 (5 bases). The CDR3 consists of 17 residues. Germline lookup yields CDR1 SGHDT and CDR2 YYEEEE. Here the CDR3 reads CASSPRIWREGANVRTF. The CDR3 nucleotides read TGTGCCAGCAGCCCGAGGATCTGGCGAGAAGGGGCCAACGTCCGGACTTTC. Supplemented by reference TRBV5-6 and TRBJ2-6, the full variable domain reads DAGVTQSPTHLIKTRGQQVTLRCSPKSGHDTVSWYQQALGQGPQFIFQYYEEEERQRGNFPDRFSGHQFPNYSSELNVNALLLGDSALYLCASSPRIWREGANVRTFGAGSRLTVL.

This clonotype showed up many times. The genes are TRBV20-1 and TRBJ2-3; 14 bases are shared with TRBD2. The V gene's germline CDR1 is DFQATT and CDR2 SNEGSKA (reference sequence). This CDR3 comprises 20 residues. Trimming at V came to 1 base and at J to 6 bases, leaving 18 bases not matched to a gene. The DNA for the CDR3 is TGCAGTGCTAGAGCGTTAGCGACTAGCGGGGGGGCCCGGCCTCCGGATACGCAGTATTTT. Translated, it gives CSARALATSGGARPPDTQYF.

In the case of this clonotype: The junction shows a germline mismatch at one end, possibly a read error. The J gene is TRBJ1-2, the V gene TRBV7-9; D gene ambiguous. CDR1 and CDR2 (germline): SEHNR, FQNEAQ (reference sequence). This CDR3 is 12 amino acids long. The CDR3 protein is CTSSQILYGYTF. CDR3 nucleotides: TGTACCAGCAGCCAGATTCTCTATGGCTACACCTTC.

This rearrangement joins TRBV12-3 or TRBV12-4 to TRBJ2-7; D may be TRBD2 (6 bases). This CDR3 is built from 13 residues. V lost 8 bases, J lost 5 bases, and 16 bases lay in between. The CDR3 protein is CASSLPPGDEQYF. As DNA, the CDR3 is TGTGCCAGCTCGCTTCCCCCGGGGGACGAGCAGTACTTC.

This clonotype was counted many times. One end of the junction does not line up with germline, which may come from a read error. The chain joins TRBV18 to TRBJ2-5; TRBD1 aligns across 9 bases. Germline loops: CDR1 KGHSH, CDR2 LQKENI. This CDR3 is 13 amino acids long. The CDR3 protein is CASSPGQGETQYF. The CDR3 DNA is TGCGCCAGCAGCCCTGGACAGGGGGAGACCCAGTACTTC.

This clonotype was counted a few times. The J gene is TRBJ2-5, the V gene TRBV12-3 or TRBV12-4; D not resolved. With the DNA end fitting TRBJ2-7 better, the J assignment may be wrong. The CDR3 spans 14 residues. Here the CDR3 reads CASSFGQATYEQYF. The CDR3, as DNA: TGTGCCAGCAGTTTTGGTCAAGCTACCTACGAGCAGTACTTC.

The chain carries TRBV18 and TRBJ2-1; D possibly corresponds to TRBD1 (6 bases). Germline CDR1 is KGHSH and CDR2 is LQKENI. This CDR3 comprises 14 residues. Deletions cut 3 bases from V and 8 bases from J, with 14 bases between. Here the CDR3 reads CASSPPTGRDEQFF. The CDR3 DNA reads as TGTGCCAGCTCACCCCCAACAGGGCGGGATGAGCAGTTCTTC. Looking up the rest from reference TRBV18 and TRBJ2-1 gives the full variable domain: NAGVMQNPRHLVRRRGQEARLRCSPMKGHSHVYWYRQLPEEGLKFMVYLQKENIIDESGMPKERFSAEFPKEGPSILRIQQVVRGDSAAYFCASSPPTGRDEQFFGPGTRLTVL.

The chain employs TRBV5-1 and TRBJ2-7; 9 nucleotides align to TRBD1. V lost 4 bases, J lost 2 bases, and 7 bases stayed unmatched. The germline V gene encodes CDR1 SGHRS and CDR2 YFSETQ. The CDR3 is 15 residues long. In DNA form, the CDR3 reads TGCGCCAGCAGCATCGGACAGGGGTCAACCTACGAGCAGTACTTC. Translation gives CASSIGQGSTYEQYF.

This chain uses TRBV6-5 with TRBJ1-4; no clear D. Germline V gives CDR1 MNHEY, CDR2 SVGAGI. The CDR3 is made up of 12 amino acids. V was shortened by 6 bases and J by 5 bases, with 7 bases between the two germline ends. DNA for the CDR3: TGTGCCAGCAGACAGAAAAATGAAAAACTGTTTTTT. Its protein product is CASRQKNEKLFF.

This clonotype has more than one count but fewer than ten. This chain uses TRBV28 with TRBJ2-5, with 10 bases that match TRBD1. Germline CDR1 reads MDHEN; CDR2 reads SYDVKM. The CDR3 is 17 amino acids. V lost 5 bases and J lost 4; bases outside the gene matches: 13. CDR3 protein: CASSRRQGALRGETQYF. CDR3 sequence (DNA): TGTGCCAGCAGTCGTCGACAGGGGGCCCTCCGGGGAGAGACCCAGTACTTC.

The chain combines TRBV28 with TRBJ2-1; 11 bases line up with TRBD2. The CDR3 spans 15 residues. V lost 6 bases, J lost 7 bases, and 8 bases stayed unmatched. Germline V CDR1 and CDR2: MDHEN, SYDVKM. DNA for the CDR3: TGTGCCAGCAGACTTCTAGCGGGGGGCCGGAATGAGCAGTTCTTC. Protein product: CASRLLAGGRNEQFF.

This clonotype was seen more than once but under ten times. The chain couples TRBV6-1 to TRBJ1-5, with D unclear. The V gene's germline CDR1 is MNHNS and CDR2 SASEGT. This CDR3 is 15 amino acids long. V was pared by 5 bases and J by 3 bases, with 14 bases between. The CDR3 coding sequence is TGTGCCAGCAGTTATCCTCGGACGAACAATCAGCCCCAGCATTTT. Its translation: CASSYPRTNNQPQHF.

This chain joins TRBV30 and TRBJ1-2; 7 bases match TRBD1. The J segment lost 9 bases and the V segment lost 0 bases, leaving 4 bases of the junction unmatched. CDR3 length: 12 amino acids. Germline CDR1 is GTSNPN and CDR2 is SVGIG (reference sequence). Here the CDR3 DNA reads TGTGCCTGGAGTGTCGGGGACAGTCGCTACACCTTC. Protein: CAWSVGDSRYTF.

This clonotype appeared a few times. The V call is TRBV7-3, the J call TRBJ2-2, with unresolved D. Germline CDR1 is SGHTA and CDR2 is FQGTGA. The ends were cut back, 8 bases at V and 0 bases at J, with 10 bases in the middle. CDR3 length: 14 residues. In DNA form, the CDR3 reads TGTGCCAGCGGGAAACACGCGAACACCGGGGAGCTGTTTTTT. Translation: CASGKHANTGELFF.

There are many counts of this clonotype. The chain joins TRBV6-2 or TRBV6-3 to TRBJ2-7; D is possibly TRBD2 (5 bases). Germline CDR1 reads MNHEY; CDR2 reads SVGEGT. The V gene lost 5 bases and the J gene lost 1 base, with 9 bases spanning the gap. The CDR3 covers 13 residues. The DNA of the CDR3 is TGTGCCAGCAGTCGAGCGGTATCCTACGAGCAGTACTTC. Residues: CASSRAVSYEQYF.

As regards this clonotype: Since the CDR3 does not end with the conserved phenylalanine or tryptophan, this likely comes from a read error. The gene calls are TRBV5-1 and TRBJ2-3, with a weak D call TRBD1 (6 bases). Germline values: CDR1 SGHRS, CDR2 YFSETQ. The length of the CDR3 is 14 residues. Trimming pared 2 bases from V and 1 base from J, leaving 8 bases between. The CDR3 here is CASSFGQRTDTQYV. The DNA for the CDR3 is TGCGCCAGCAGCTTTGGACAGCGCACAGATACGCAGTATGTT.

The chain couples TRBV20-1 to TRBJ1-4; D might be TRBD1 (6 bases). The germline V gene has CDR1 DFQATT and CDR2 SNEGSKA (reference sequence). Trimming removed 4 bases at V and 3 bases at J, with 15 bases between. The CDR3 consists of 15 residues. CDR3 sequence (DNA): TGCAGTGCTATGGCCTCGGGGGGCCCTAATGAAAAACTGTTTTTT. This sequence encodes CSAMASGGPNEKLFF.

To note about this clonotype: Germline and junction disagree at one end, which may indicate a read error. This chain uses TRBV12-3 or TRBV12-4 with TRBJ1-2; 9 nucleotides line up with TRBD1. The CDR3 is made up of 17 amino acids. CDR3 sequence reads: CANSPITGTGRGVGYTF. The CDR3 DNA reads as TGTGCCAACAGTCCAATCACCGGGACAGGGAGGGGGGTCGGCTACACCTTC.

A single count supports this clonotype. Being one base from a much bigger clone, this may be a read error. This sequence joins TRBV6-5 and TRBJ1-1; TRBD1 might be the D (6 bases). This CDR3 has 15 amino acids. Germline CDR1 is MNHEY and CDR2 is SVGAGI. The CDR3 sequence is CVSRGSAGGNTEAFF. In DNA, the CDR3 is TGTGTCAGCAGGGGATCGGCAGGAGGGAACACTGAAGCTTTCTTT.

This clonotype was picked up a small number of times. The CDR3, as DNA: TGTGCCAGCACCAACCTTATTTTCGAGGCCCAGTACTTC. Translating gives CASTNLIFEAQYF. The chain employs TRBV28 and TRBJ2-5; D not resolved. Germline CDR1 and CDR2: MDHEN and SYDVKM. The CDR3 is 13 residues long. V lost 7 bases and J lost 9, with 18 bases in between.

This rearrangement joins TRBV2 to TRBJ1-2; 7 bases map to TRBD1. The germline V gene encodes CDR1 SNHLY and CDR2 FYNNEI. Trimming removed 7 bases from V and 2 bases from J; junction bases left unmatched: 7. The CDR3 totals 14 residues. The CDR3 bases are TGTGCCAGCACCGAGGGCAGGGGGAACTATGGCTACACCTTC. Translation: CASTEGRGNYGYTF.

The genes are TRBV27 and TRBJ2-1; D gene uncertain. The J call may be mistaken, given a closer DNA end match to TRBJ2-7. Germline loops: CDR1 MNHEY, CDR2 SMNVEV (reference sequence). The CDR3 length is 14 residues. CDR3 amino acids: CASSTQSSYNEQYF. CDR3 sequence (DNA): TGTGCCAGCAGTACCCAAAGCTCCTACAATGAGCAGTACTTC.